The present entry profiles one T cell receptor (beta chain) with its context. This specimen comes from a study of shared clonotypes between healthy human individuals. Sequencing was performed with immunoSEQ multiplex PCR; in TCRdb, only in-frame clones are kept and a portion is missing. This repertoire shows approximately 1,000,000 clones, 75% to 85% found once; its top ten account for roughly 0.56%. From germline, CDR1 is LNHDA and CDR2 SQIVND (reference sequence). The V gene lost 9 bases and the J gene lost 6 bases, with 9 bases spanning the gap. There are 10 residues in the CDR3. Sequencing used memory CD4+ T cells from PBMCs. Subset denoted: CD45RA-negative fraction. V usage is TRBV19 and J usage is TRBJ2-7, with D perhaps TRBD2 (6 bases). The TCR sequence derives from a man between 18 and 35 years old in good health. Some clones in this sample may be carry-over from other donors' samples. CDR3 sequence (DNA): TGTGCCAGGCGGAGGGGCGAGCAGTACTTC. Its translation is CARRRGEQYF.